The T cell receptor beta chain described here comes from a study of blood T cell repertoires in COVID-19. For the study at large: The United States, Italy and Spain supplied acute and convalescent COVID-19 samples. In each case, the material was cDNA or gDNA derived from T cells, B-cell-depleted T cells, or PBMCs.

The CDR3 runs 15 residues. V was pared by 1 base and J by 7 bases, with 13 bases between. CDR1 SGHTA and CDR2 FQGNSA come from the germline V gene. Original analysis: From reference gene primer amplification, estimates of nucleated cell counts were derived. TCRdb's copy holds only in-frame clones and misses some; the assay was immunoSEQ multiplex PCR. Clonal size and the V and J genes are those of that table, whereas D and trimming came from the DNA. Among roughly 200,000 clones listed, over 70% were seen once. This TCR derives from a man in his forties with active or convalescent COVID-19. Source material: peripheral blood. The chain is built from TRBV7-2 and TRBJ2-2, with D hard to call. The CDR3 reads CASSLESLRGGELFF. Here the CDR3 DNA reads TGTGCCAGCAGCTTAGAGAGCCTCAGAGGCGGGGAGCTGTTTTTT.